Below, 6 T cell receptor beta chains from the same sample are listed, as sequenced in a study of glioma-infiltrating T cells. TCR alpha and beta CDR3 regions were amplified from RNA using iRepertoire nested multiplex PCR. TCRdb processed the multiplex PCR reads anew with MiXCR; each CDR3 protein has one entry. The sample includes a few hundred thousand distinct CDR3 sequences, 41% of them seen just once. Sequencing used glioma tissue, nonneoplastic brain tissue, or PBMCs (not recorded which). These receptors came from a human donor with low-grade glioma or glioblastoma, undergoing nonglioma brain surgery, or in good health (not recorded which).

This clonotype was counted between two and nine times. J is TRBJ2-7 and V is TRBV3-1; 7 bases are a match to TRBD2. Germline CDR1 reads LGHDT; CDR2 reads YNNKEL (reference sequence). The CDR3 runs 15 residues. V shed 3 bases and J 0 bases; nucleotides not matched to a gene: 5. The CDR3 DNA is TGTGCCAGCAGCCATCCCGGGAGGAACTCCTACGAGCAGTACTTC. This encodes CASSHPGRNSYEQYF.

This clonotype was picked up a small number of times. The CDR3 region has the DNA TGTGCCAGCAGTGACTGGGCAGCTAGCAATCAGCCCCAGCATTTT. Amino acids: CASSDWAASNQPQHF. This chain connects TRBV2 to TRBJ1-5, with D unclear. This CDR3 contains 15 residues. Trimming pared 3 bases from V and 0 bases from J, leaving 9 bases between. CDR1 is SNHLY and CDR2 is FYNNEI in the germline V gene.

This clonotype showed up just a few times. The chain is built from TRBV7-2 and TRBJ1-2, with 7 bases lining up with TRBD1. Germline values: CDR1 SGHTA, CDR2 FQGNSA. The CDR3 sequence is 15 residues long. Trimming removed 3 bases from V and 13 bases from J; junction bases left unmatched: 17. The CDR3 reads CASSFPLGTVAQTTF. For the CDR3, the DNA is TGTGCCAGCAGCTTCCCGCTAGGGACAGTGGCACAGACCACCTTC.

A remark on this clonotype: The junction and the germline gene differ at one end; a read error may be behind it. The rearrangement joins TRBV7-3 to TRBJ1-1; TRBD1 might be the D (5 bases). CDR1 is SGHTA, CDR2 FQGTGA, per germline. This CDR3 has 15 residues. Written as DNA, the CDR3 is TGTGCCAGCAGCTTAACGGGCCTCCGAGGGACTGAAGCTCTCTTT. Its protein product is CASSLTGLRGTEALF.

This clonotype has a handful of counts. CDR3 DNA: TGTGCCAGCAGTTCCCTTCACGGGACTAGCGGGAGAGTTGATACGCAGTATTTT. Translated, it gives CASSSLHGTSGRVDTQYF. The V and J genes are TRBV28 and TRBJ2-3; 14 bases are shared with TRBD2. The germline CDR1 and CDR2 sequences are MDHEN and SYDVKM. The ends lost 4 bases at V and 6 bases at J; junction bases unmatched: 12. CDR3 length: 18 amino acids.

This clonotype has a count of ten or more. This chain joins TRBV27 and TRBJ2-1; D is possibly TRBD1 or TRBD2 (5 bases each). The CDR3 extends over 13 amino acids. Deletions cut 5 bases from V and 16 bases from J, with 21 bases between. Germline CDR1 is MNHEY and CDR2 is SMNVEV (reference sequence). The CDR3, as DNA: TGTGCCAGCAGTATCGCCTCCGGGACCCACACTTTCTTC. Its translation: CASSIASGTHTFF.